The TCR beta chain described here comes from a study of breast tumors, draining lymph nodes, adjacent tissues. This clonotype was recorded at least ten times. From the multiplex PCR reads, TCRdb called clonotypes with MiXCR, one entry per CDR3 protein. In the table there are 16,000 or so distinct CDR3 sequences, just under 45% of which are singletons. CDR3 length: 15 residues. V shed 5 bases and J shed 6 bases, with 17 bases lying between them. Sequences were obtained from tumor-adjacent breast tissue. V is TRBV12-3 or TRBV12-4 and J is TRBJ2-4, with D possibly being TRBD1 (6 bases). This TCR came from a female donor with breast cancer. Some clones in this sample may be carry-over from other donors' samples. Here the CDR3 reads CASSVGTRLANIQYF. CDR3 coding DNA: TGTGCCAGCAGTGTTGGGACAAGATTAGCAAACATTCAGTACTTC.